This TCR beta chain was found in a study of blood T cell repertoires in COVID-19. A single count supports this clone. Only in-frame clones appear in the TCRdb table, and some are missing; sequencing was by immunoSEQ multiplex PCR. The sample contains about 64,000 clones, 75% to 95% of which appear only once. Trimming shortened V by 0 bases and J by 4 bases, and 9 bases separated the two germline ends. Germline CDR1 MNHNS, CDR2 SASEGT. CDR3 length equals 15 residues. Material for sequencing was peripheral blood. The sequence was collected from a woman older than 75 with active COVID-19. The chain links TRBV6-1 to TRBJ1-4, with a possible D match to TRBD1 (6 bases). The CDR3 coding sequence is TGTGCCAGCAGTGAAGCGGACAGTTATAATGAAAAACTGTTTTTT. It translates to CASSEADSYNEKLFF.